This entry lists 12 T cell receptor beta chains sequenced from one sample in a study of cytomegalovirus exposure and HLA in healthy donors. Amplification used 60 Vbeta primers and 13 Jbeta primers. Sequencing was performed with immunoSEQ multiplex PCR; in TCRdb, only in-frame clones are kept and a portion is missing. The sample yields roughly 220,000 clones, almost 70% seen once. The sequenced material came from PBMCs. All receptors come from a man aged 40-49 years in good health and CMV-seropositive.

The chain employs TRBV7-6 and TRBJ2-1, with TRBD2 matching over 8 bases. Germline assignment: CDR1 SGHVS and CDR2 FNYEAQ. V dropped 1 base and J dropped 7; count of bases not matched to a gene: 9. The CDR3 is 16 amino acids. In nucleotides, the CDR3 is TGTGCCAGCAGCTTAGGTACCGGGACTAGATTAAATGAGCAGTTCTTC. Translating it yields CASSLGTGTRLNEQFF.

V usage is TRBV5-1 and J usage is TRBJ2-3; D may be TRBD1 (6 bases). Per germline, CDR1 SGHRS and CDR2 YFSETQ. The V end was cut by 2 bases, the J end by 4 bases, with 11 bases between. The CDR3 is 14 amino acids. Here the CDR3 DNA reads TGCGCCAGCAGCTTCACAGGGTGGTCAGATACGCAGTATTTT. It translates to CASSFTGWSDTQYF. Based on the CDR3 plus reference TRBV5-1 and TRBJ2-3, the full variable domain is KAGVTQTPRYLIKTRGQQVTLSCSPISGHRSVSWYQQTPGQGLQFLFEYFSETQRNKGNFPGRFSGRQFSNSRSEMNVSTLELGDSALYLCASSFTGWSDTQYFGPGTRLTVL.

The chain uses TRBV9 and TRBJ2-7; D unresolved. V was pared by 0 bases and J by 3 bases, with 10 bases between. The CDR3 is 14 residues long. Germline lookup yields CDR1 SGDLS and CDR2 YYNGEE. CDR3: CASSVGSLDYEQYF. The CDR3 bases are TGTGCCAGCAGCGTAGGGAGTTTGGACTACGAGCAGTACTTC.

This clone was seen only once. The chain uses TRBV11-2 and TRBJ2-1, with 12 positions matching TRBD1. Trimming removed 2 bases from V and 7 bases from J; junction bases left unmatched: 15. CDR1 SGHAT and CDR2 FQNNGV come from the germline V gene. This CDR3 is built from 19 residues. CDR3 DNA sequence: TGTGCCAGCAGCTTACCCCGGGACAGGGGGCTCCGTTTAGGAAATGAGCAGTTCTTC. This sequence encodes CASSLPRDRGLRLGNEQFF. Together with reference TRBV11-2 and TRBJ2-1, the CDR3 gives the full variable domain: EAGVAQSPRYKIIEKRQSVAFWCNPISGHATLYWYQQILGQGPKLLIQFQNNGVVDDSQLPKDRFSAERLKGVDSTLKIQPAKLEDSAVYLCASSLPRDRGLRLGNEQFFGPGTRLTVL.

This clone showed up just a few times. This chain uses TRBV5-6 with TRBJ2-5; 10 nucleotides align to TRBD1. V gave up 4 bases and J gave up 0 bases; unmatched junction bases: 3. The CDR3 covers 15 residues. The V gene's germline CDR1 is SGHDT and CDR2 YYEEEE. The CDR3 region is CASSVGQGYQETQYF. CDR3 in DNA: TGTGCCAGCAGCGTGGGACAGGGGTACCAAGAGACCCAGTACTTC.

For the CDR3, the DNA is TGTGCCAGCAGCCCGGCGGGTGGCTACACCTTC. Translating gives CASSPAGGYTF. The chain carries TRBV7-9 and TRBJ1-2; D remains unclear. There are 11 residues in the CDR3. V was pared by 5 bases and J by 7 bases, with 8 bases between. CDR1 and CDR2 (germline): SEHNR, FQNEAQ (reference sequence).

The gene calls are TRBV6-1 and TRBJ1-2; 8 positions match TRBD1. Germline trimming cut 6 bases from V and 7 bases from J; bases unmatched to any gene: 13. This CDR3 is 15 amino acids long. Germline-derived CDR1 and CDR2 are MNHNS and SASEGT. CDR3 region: CASRPSGQGIGGYTF. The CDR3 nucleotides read TGTGCCAGCAGACCATCTGGACAGGGTATCGGTGGCTACACCTTC.

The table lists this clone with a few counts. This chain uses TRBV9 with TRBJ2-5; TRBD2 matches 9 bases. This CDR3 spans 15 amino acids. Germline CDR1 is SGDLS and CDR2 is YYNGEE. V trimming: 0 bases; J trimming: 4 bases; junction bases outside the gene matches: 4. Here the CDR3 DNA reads TGTGCCAGCAGCGTAGGGCGGGAGGGGGGAGAGACCCAGTACTTC. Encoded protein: CASSVGREGGETQYF.

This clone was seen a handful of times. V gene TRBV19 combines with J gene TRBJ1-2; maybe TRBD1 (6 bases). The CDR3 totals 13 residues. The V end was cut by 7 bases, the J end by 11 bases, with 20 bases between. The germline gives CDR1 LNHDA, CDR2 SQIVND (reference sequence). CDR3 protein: CASKLGGGEGYTF. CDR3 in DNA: TGTGCCAGTAAGCTAGGGGGGGGCGAAGGATACACCTTC. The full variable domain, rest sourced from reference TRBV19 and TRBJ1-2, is DGGITQSPKYLFRKEGQNVTLSCEQNLNHDAMYWYRQDPGQGLRLIYYSQIVNDFQKGDIAEGYSVSREKKESFPLTVTSAQKNPTAFYLCASKLGGGEGYTFGSGTRLTVV.

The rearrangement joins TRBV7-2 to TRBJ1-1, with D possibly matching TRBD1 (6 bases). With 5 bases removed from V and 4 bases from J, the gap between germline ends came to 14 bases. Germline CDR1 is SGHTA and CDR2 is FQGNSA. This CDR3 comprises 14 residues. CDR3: CASSATGGATEAFF. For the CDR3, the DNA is TGTGCCAGCAGCGCCACGGGGGGGGCCACTGAAGCTTTCTTT.

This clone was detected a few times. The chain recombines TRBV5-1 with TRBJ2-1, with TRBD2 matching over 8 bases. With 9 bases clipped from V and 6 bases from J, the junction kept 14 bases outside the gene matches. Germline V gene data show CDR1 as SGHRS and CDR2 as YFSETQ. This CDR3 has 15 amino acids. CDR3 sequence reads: CATSVGGAFRNEQFF. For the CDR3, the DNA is TGCGCCACAAGTGTCGGGGGGGCCTTCCGCAATGAGCAGTTCTTC.

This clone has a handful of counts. CDR3 loop: CASSPRGGNTEAFF. The CDR3 region has the DNA TGCGCCAGCTCTCCGAGGGGAGGGAACACTGAAGCTTTCTTT. The chain links TRBV5-1 to TRBJ1-1; TRBD1 is a possible D gene (5 bases). Germline-derived CDR1 and CDR2 are SGHRS and YFSETQ. V was pared by 7 bases and J by 1 base, with 14 bases between. The CDR3 runs 14 residues.